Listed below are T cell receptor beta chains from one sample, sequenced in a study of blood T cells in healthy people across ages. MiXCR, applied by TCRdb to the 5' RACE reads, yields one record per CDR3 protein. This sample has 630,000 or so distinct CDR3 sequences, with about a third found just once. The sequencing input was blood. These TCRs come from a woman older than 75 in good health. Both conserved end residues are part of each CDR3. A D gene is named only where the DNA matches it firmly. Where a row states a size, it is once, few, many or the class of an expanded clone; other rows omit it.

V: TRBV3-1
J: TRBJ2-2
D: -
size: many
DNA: TGTGCCAGCAGCCAAGTTCGCGTGTCCGGGGAGCTGTTTTTT
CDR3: CASSQVRVSGELFF

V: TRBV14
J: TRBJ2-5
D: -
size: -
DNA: TGTGCCGGCAGCCCAGCGGGTTATGAGCAGTACTTC
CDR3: CAGSPAGYEQYF

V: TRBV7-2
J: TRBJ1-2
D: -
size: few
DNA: TGTGCCAGCAGCTTAGTATCGGGGGGTTATGGCTACACCTTC
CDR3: CASSLVSGGYGYTF

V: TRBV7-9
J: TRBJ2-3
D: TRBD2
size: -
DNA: TGTGCCAGCAGCTCGAGCGTGGGTAGCGGGGGGCCCGATACGCAGTATTTT
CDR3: CASSSSVGSGGPDTQYF

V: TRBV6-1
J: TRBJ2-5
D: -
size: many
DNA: TGTGCCAGCAGTGTCGAACAGCGGGAGACCCAGTACTTC
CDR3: CASSVEQRETQYF

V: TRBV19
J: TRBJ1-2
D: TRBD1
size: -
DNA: TGTGCCAGTACCACCGGGACAGTCTATGGCTACACCTTC
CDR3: CASTTGTVYGYTF

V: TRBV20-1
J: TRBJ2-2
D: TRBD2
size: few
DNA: TGCAGTGCCATAAACCGAGAAGCGGGGGGCGGGGAGCTGTTTTTT
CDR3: CSAINREAGGGELFF

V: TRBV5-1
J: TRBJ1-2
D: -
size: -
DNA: TGCGCCAGCAGCCAGCAAACCACCACACTTTCTGGCTACACCTTC
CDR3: CASSQQTTTLSGYTF

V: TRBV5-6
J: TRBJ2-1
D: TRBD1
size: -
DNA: TGTGCCAGCAGCTTGGAGTCAGGGGGCCTAGGCAATGAGCAGTTCTTC
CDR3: CASSLESGGLGNEQFF

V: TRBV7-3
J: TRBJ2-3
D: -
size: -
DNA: TGTGCCAGCAGCTCGGACTATGGTACAGATACGCAGTATTTT
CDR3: CASSSDYGTDTQYF

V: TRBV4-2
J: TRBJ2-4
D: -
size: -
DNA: TGTGCCAGCAGCCAAGATTTTAGAGCGGGTGACATTCAGTACTTC
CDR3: CASSQDFRAGDIQYF

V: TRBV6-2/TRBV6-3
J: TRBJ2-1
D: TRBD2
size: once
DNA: TGTGCCAGCAGGTCTAGCGGGGGCAATGAGCAGTTCTTC
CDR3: CASRSSGGNEQFF

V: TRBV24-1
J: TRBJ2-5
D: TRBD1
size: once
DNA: TGTGCCACCAGTGACTCCGGGACAGGGGTAGAGACCCAGTACTTC
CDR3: CATSDSGTGVETQYF

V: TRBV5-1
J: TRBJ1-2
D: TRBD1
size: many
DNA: TGCGCCAGCAGCTCCGGGACAGCCCTTAACGGCTACACCTTC
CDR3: CASSSGTALNGYTF

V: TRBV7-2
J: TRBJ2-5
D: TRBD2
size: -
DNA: TGTGCCAGCCGCCCAGCGGGATACGAGCGGTGCTTC
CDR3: CASRPAGYERCF

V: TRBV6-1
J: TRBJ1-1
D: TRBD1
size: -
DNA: TGTGCCAGCAGTGAATGGACAGGGAGTTTCTTT
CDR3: CASSEWTGSFF

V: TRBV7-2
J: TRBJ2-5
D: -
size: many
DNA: TGTGCCAGCAGCCCCGCGGGACAGCAAGAGACCCAGTACTTC
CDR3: CASSPAGQQETQYF

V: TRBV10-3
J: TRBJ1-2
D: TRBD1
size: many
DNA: TGTGCCATCAGTGACTACAGGGGCGGGACAGGGGGATACTATGGCTACACCTTC
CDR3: CAISDYRGGTGGYYGYTF

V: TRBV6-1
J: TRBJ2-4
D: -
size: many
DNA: TGTGCCAGCAGGGCACTCTGGAGGAACATTCAGTACTTC
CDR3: CASRALWRNIQYF

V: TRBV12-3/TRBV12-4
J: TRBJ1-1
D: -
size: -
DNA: TGCGCGTCCGTAAACAGGGCTAGGGTCACTGAAGCTTTCTTT
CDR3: CASVNRARVTEAFF

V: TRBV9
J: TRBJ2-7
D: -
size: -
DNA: TGTGCCAGCAGCCCCGTTGCACGGTCCTACAATGAGCAGTACTTC
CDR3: CASSPVARSYNEQYF

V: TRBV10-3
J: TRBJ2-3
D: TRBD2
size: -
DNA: TGTGCCATCAGTGATGGGCTAGCGGGAGACACAGATACGCAGTATTTT
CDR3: CAISDGLAGDTDTQYF

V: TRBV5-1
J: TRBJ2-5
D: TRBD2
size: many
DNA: TGCGCCAGCAGCTTGGTCCCTAGCGGGGCAGAGACCCAGTACTTC
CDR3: CASSLVPSGAETQYF

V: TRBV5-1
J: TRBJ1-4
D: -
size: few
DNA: TGCGCCAGCGGAACCGGGGGGCGGGATGAAAAACTGTTTTTT
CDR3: CASGTGGRDEKLFF

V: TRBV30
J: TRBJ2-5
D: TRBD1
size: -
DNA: TGTGCCTCCCGGGACAGGGCGGAGGGAGAGACCCAGTACTTC
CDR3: CASRDRAEGETQYF

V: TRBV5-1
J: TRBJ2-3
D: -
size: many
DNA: TGCGCCAGCAGCTTGGAGACACCTAGCACAGATACGCAGTATTTT
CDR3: CASSLETPSTDTQYF

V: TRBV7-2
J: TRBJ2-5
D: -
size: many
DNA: TGTGCCAGCAGCTTCTCCCCCCAAGAGACCCAGTACTTC
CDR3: CASSFSPQETQYF

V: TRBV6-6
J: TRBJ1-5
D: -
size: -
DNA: TGTGCCAGCAGTTGGAGGCAGGGATCAGATAGCAATCAGCCCCAGCATTTT
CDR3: CASSWRQGSDSNQPQHF

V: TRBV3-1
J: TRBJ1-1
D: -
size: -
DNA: TGTGCCAGCAGCCAAAGGCTTGGGGAAGCTTTCTTT
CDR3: CASSQRLGEAFF

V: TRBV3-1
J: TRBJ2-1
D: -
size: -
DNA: TGTGCCAGCAGCTGGCGCGGGGGCTACAATGGGCAGTTCTTC
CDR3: CASSWRGGYNGQFF

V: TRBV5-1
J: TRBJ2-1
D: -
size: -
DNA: TGCGCCAGCAGCTTGGCCGGGGACGGTTACAATGAGCAGTTCTTC
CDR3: CASSLAGDGYNEQFF

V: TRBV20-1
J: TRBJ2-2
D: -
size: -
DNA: TGCAGTGCTAGTAGGAGGGGGCGTAAAACCGGGGAGCTGTTTTTT
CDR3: CSASRRGRKTGELFF

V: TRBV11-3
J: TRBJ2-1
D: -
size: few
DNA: TGTGCCAGCAGCTCCGGACTGGCGGGCAACAATGAGCAGTTCTTC
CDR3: CASSSGLAGNNEQFF

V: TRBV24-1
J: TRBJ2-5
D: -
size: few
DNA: TGTGCCACCAGTGAATGGGGGAATGAGCAGTACTTC
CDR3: CATSEWGNEQYF

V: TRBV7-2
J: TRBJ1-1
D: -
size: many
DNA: TGTGCCAGCGGACCGGGACAGAACACTGAAGCTTTCTTT
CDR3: CASGPGQNTEAFF

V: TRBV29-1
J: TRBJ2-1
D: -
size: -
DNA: TGCAGCGTTGCCCAGGCCCCGATTAACAATGAGCAGTTCTTC
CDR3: CSVAQAPINNEQFF

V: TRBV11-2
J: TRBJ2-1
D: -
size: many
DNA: TGTGCCAGCTTACAGAATGGCAATGAGCAGTTCTTC
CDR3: CASLQNGNEQFF

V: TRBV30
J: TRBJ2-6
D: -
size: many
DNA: TGTGCCTGGAGTGTACCCGGGTACGGGGCCAACGTCCTGACTTTC
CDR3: CAWSVPGYGANVLTF

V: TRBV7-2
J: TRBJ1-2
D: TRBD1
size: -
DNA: TGTGCCAGCAGCCTGACAGGGGGCAACTGGGGCTACACCTTC
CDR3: CASSLTGGNWGYTF

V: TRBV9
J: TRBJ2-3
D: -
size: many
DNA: TGTGCCAGCAGCCCACGGGAAGGGTTTTCAGATACGCAGTATTTT
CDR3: CASSPREGFSDTQYF

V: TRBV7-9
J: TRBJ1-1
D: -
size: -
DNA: TGTGCCAGCAGCGAACCGCAGGGCCCGGGGGGAAACACTGAAGCTTTCTTT
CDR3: CASSEPQGPGGNTEAFF

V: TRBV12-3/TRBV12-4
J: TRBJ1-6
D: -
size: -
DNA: TGTGCCAGCACCCAAGGGCAGAACAATTCACCCCTCCACTTT
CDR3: CASTQGQNNSPLHF

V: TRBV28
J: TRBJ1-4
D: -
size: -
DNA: TGTGCCAGCAGTTTTGTCGGACGATTTAATGAAAAACTGTTTTTT
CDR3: CASSFVGRFNEKLFF

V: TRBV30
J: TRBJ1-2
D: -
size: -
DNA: TGTGTCTGGAAAAGAGAGGGGAGCTATGGCTACACCTTC
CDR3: CVWKREGSYGYTF

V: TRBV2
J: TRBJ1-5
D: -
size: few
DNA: TGTGCCAGCAGTGAAGCGCCAGTCCGGCCCCAGCATTTT
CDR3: CASSEAPVRPQHF

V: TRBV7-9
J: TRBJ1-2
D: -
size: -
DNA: TGTGCCAGCAGCCGCGACGACAGCCCCCTAAGGGGCTACACCTTC
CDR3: CASSRDDSPLRGYTF

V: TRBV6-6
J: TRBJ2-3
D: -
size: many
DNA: TGTGCCAGCAAATCGACAGGAATCACAGATACGCAGTATTTT
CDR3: CASKSTGITDTQYF

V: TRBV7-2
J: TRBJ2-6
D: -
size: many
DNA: TGTGCCAGCAGCTTGGGCGGATCTTCAGTCGTCCTGACTTTC
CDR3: CASSLGGSSVVLTF